Listed below are T cell receptor beta chains from one sample, sequenced in a study of OX40 agonist ivuxolimab in advanced cancers. Profiled with immunoSEQ multiplex PCR; TCRdb holds only in-frame clones, not every one. This sample has tens of thousands of clones, with around 90% found just once. This material consisted of CD4+ or CD8+ T cells sorted from blood, taken in a trial of the OX40 agonist ivuxolimab. The receptors were sampled from an adult with an advanced solid tumor such as melanoma, head and neck, liver or kidney cancer. Each CDR3 is given with its conserved first and last residue. D genes are given only for firm matches. Clone size appears in some rows only: once, few, many, or a class for an expanded clone.

D: TRBD1
size: -
J: TRBJ1-5
V: TRBV7-2
CDR3: CASSFGTANSNQPQHF
DNA: TGTGCCAGCAGCTTCGGGACAGCCAATAGCAATCAGCCCCAGCATTTT

D: -
size: -
J: TRBJ2-3
V: TRBV27
CDR3: CASSSRGAQYF
DNA: TGTGCCAGCAGCTCTCGGGGTGCGCAGTATTTT

D: -
size: few
J: TRBJ1-5
V: TRBV7-9
CDR3: CASRGNSNQPQHF
DNA: TGTGCCAGCAGAGGCAATAGCAATCAGCCCCAGCATTTT

D: -
size: -
J: TRBJ2-7
V: TRBV7-8
CDR3: CASSLSEGREQYF
DNA: TGTGCCAGCAGCTTATCGGAGGGGCGGGAGCAGTACTTC

D: -
size: -
J: TRBJ2-3
V: TRBV7-3
CDR3: CASSQGTDSYDTDTQYF
DNA: TGTGCCAGCAGTCAAGGGACTGATAGCTATGACACAGATACGCAGTATTTT

D: -
size: -
J: TRBJ2-5
V: TRBV6-5
CDR3: CASRTPVGETQYF
DNA: TGTGCCAGCAGAACGCCCGTGGGGGAGACCCAGTACTTC

D: -
size: -
J: TRBJ2-2
V: TRBV27
CDR3: CASSLEGLPGELFF
DNA: TGTGCCAGCAGTTTAGAGGGCCTTCCCGGGGAGCTGTTTTTT

D: TRBD2
size: -
J: TRBJ2-7
V: TRBV25-1
CDR3: CASGAWTSVSYEQYF
DNA: TGTGCCAGCGGGGCGTGGACTAGCGTCTCCTACGAGCAGTACTTC

D: -
size: once
J: TRBJ2-1
V: TRBV7-2
CDR3: CASSLDRPAEQFF
DNA: TGTGCCAGCAGCTTAGACAGACCCGCTGAGCAGTTCTTC

D: TRBD1
size: -
J: TRBJ2-7
V: TRBV27
CDR3: CASSSLGQGVSGVSYEQYF
DNA: TGTGCCAGCAGTTCACTAGGACAGGGGGTGAGTGGGGTCTCCTACGAGCAGTACTTC

D: TRBD2
size: -
J: TRBJ2-3
V: TRBV5-1
CDR3: CASSLALGSGATDTQYF
DNA: TGCGCCAGCAGCTTGGCCCTGGGTAGCGGGGCCACAGATACGCAGTATTTT

D: -
size: -
J: TRBJ2-6
V: TRBV18
CDR3: CASSPIGANVLTF
DNA: TGTGCCAGCTCACCGATTGGGGCCAACGTCCTGACTTTC

D: -
size: -
J: TRBJ2-7
V: TRBV6-1
CDR3: CASSPPIYEQYF
DNA: TGTGCCAGCAGCCCCCCGATTTACGAGCAGTACTTC

D: -
size: -
J: TRBJ1-2
V: TRBV4-1
CDR3: CASSQDGVSGGYTF
DNA: TGCGCCAGCAGCCAAGACGGGGTGTCGGGTGGCTACACCTTC

D: -
size: -
J: TRBJ1-5
V: TRBV5-1
CDR3: CASLGRDNQPQHF
DNA: TGCGCCAGCCTCGGCAGGGATAATCAGCCCCAGCATTTT

D: TRBD1
size: -
J: TRBJ1-4
V: TRBV4-2
CDR3: CASSQADRAANEKLFF
DNA: TGTGCCAGCAGCCAGGCCGACAGGGCGGCTAATGAAAAACTGTTTTTT

D: TRBD1
size: -
J: TRBJ2-4
V: TRBV7-2
CDR3: CASSSNWDRAGAKNIQYF
DNA: TGTGCCAGCAGCTCCAACTGGGACAGGGCTGGAGCCAAAAACATTCAGTACTTC

D: TRBD1
size: -
J: TRBJ2-7
V: TRBV7-9
CDR3: CASSFGGQDYEQYF
DNA: TGTGCCAGCAGCTTCGGCGGACAGGACTACGAGCAGTACTTC

D: -
size: once
J: TRBJ1-5
V: TRBV6-6
CDR3: CASREREHQPQHF
DNA: TGTGCCAGCAGAGAGAGAGAGCATCAGCCCCAGCATTTT

D: TRBD1
size: once
J: TRBJ2-7
V: TRBV2
CDR3: CASSRQGARYEQYF
DNA: TGTGCCAGCAGCAGACAGGGGGCACGGTACGAGCAGTACTTC

D: -
size: -
J: TRBJ2-1
V: TRBV11-3
CDR3: CASSAVIGNEQFF
DNA: TGTGCCAGCAGCGCCGTCATAGGCAATGAGCAGTTCTTC

D: -
size: -
J: TRBJ2-7
V: TRBV19
CDR3: CASTPGPLGYEQYF
DNA: TGTGCCAGTACCCCGGGCCCCTTAGGGTACGAGCAGTACTTC

D: -
size: -
J: TRBJ1-3
V: TRBV25-1
CDR3: CASSDSLGASDSGNTIYF
DNA: TGTGCCAGCAGTGATAGCTTGGGGGCCTCCGACTCTGGAAACACCATATATTTT

D: -
size: -
J: TRBJ1-6
V: TRBV27
CDR3: CASGQSSSYNSPLHF
DNA: TGTGCCAGCGGTCAAAGCAGCTCCTATAATTCACCCCTCCACTTT

D: -
size: -
J: TRBJ2-3
V: TRBV5-6
CDR3: CASSYLGNTQYF
DNA: TGTGCCAGCAGCTACCTCGGGAATACGCAGTATTTT

D: -
size: -
J: TRBJ1-5
V: TRBV5-1
CDR3: CASSLDRNQPQHF
DNA: TGCGCCAGCAGCTTGGATCGCAATCAGCCCCAGCATTTT

D: -
size: once
J: TRBJ1-4
V: TRBV6-5
CDR3: CASSTGTAKLFF
DNA: TGTGCCAGCAGTACCGGGACGGCCAAGCTGTTTTTT

D: TRBD2
size: -
J: TRBJ2-1
V: TRBV10-3
CDR3: CASNLGGRDSYNEQFF
DNA: TGTGCCTCGAACCTGGGAGGGAGAGACTCCTACAATGAGCAGTTCTTC

D: TRBD1
size: -
J: TRBJ1-3
V: TRBV6-1
CDR3: CASSTGAGNTIYF
DNA: TGTGCCAGCAGTACAGGGGCTGGAAACACCATATATTTT

D: -
size: -
J: TRBJ1-2
V: TRBV5-1
CDR3: CASSSEGLGYGYTF
DNA: TGCGCCAGCAGCTCCGAGGGTTTAGGCTATGGCTACACCTTC

D: TRBD1
size: once
J: TRBJ2-7
V: TRBV10-3
CDR3: CAIRIGQGAYEQYF
DNA: TGTGCCATCAGAATAGGACAGGGGGCCTACGAGCAGTACTTC

D: TRBD2
size: -
J: TRBJ2-3
V: TRBV5-1
CDR3: CASSSSSGVGTQYF
DNA: TGCGCCAGCAGTAGCTCTAGCGGGGTGGGTACGCAGTATTTT

D: TRBD2
size: -
J: TRBJ2-1
V: TRBV19
CDR3: CASSQAGPPYNEQFF
DNA: TGTGCCAGTAGCCAAGCGGGGCCCCCCTACAATGAGCAGTTCTTC

D: TRBD1
size: -
J: TRBJ2-5
V: TRBV5-1
CDR3: CASSPQGAGETQYF
DNA: TGCGCCAGCAGCCCACAGGGGGCCGGGGAGACCCAGTACTTC

D: -
size: few
J: TRBJ1-5
V: TRBV28
CDR3: CASTVNRATGNQPQHF
DNA: TGTGCCAGCACCGTTAACAGGGCGACGGGCAATCAGCCCCAGCATTTT

D: -
size: -
J: TRBJ1-4
V: TRBV10-3
CDR3: CAIRATGGEKLFF
DNA: TGTGCCATCAGGGCCACCGGAGGCGAAAAACTGTTTTTT

D: -
size: -
J: TRBJ1-1
V: TRBV4-2
CDR3: CASSQRGVGPTEAFF
DNA: TGTGCCAGCAGCCAGCGGGGGGTCGGCCCCACTGAAGCTTTCTTT

D: -
size: -
J: TRBJ1-3
V: TRBV28
CDR3: CASRPPGDGNTIYF
DNA: TGTGCCAGCAGACCTCCGGGGGATGGAAACACCATATATTTT

D: TRBD2
size: once
J: TRBJ2-1
V: TRBV7-8
CDR3: CASSTLAGYNEQFF
DNA: TGTGCCAGCAGCACTCTAGCGGGCTACAATGAGCAGTTCTTC

D: TRBD1
size: -
J: TRBJ1-4
V: TRBV7-8
CDR3: CASSLGGPNEKLFF
DNA: TGTGCCAGCAGCCTAGGGGGCCCTAATGAAAAACTGTTTTTT

D: -
size: -
J: TRBJ1-1
V: TRBV7-7
CDR3: CASSLSGNTEAFF
DNA: TGTGCTAGCAGCTTATCGGGGAACACTGAAGCTTTCTTT

D: TRBD1
size: -
J: TRBJ2-7
V: TRBV19
CDR3: CASRGTGSSYEQYF
DNA: TGTGCCAGTAGGGGGACAGGGAGCTCCTACGAGCAGTACTTC

D: -
size: -
J: TRBJ2-5
V: TRBV15
CDR3: CATSRDRGETQYF
DNA: TGTGCCACCAGCAGAGATCGAGGAGAGACCCAGTACTTC

D: TRBD1
size: -
J: TRBJ2-3
V: TRBV14
CDR3: CASSSQGSGTDTQYF
DNA: TGTGCCAGCAGCTCACAGGGGTCCGGCACAGATACGCAGTATTTT

D: TRBD1
size: -
J: TRBJ2-5
V: TRBV6-1
CDR3: CASSDRGLIETQYF
DNA: TGTGCCAGCAGTGACAGGGGGTTGATAGAGACCCAGTACTTC

D: -
size: -
J: TRBJ2-7
V: TRBV28
CDR3: CASSFIGTLASYEQYF
DNA: TGTGCCAGCAGTTTTATAGGGACGCTAGCTTCCTACGAGCAGTACTTC

D: TRBD1
size: -
J: TRBJ2-5
V: TRBV5-4
CDR3: CASSLGSGGGETQYF
DNA: TGTGCCAGCAGCTTGGGCTCAGGGGGCGGTGAGACCCAGTACTTC

D: TRBD2
size: -
J: TRBJ2-7
V: TRBV18
CDR3: CASSPIGGLNEQYF
DNA: TGTGCCAGCTCACCAATCGGGGGGTTGAACGAGCAGTACTTC